What follows are 17 T cell receptor beta chains derived from one specimen sequenced in a study of a mutant IDH1 vaccine in newly diagnosed glioma. Time point indicated: week 11, during vaccination. Doses consisted of 300 ug of mutant IDH1 20-mer peptide each, paired with topical imiquimod. The antigens for these receptors are not known. The protocol was immunoSEQ multiplex PCR, while the TCRdb copy is restricted to in-frame clones and leaves out a portion. The sample holds tens of thousands of clones, 75% to 85% seen once. The sequences come from PBMCs, collected from a glioma patient whose treatment included an IDH1 peptide vaccine. These receptors were obtained from a man aged 45-65 years with glioma.

The CDR3 spells CATADRELFF. The CDR3 DNA is TGTGCCACCGCTGACAGGGAACTGTTTTTT. The chain recombines TRBV2 with TRBJ1-4, with 7 bases matching TRBD1. CDR3 length: 10 amino acids. Germline V gene data show CDR1 as SNHLY and CDR2 as FYNNEI. The V and J ends lost 10 bases and 12 bases, in that order; junction bases with no gene match: 5.

This chain links TRBV11-2 with TRBJ1-1; D not resolved. The germline gives CDR1 SGHAT, CDR2 FQNNGV. This CDR3 spans 13 amino acids. The ends were cut back, 3 bases at V and 5 bases at J, with 10 bases in the middle. CDR3 DNA: TGTGCCAGCAGCTTCTCTGGGAAAACTGAAGCTTTCTTT. Encoded protein: CASSFSGKTEAFF.

This clone was detected only once. The genes are TRBV7-2 and TRBJ2-7; tentative D call: TRBD2 (5 bases). Germline lookup yields CDR1 SGHTA and CDR2 FQGNSA. Trimming pared 4 bases from V and 6 bases from J, leaving 10 bases between. The CDR3 consists of 12 residues. CDR3 DNA sequence: TGTGCCAGCAGCTCGGGGTGGGGCGAGCAGTACTTC. It translates to CASSSGWGEQYF.

This chain joins TRBV7-9 and TRBJ1-4; TRBD1 aligns across 7 bases. Germline assignment: CDR1 SEHNR and CDR2 FQNEAQ (reference sequence). This CDR3 spans 13 amino acids. After removal of 8 bases from V and 5 bases from J, the junction contained 5 bases not matched to a gene. The CDR3 nucleotides are TGTGCCAGCGCCAGGGGGGAGAATGAAAAACTGTTTTTT. It translates to CASARGENEKLFF. The full variable domain, with the rest looked up from reference TRBV7-9 and TRBJ1-4, is DTGVSQNPRHKITKRGQNVTFRCDPISEHNRLYWYRQTLGQGPEFLTYFQNEAQLEKSRLLSDRFSAERPKGSFSTLEIQRTEQGDSAMYLCASARGENEKLFFGSGTQLSVL.

The chain uses TRBV9 and TRBJ1-6, with D uncertain. V was cut by 4 bases and J by 6 bases, with 11 bases left in between. The CDR3 totals 14 residues. The V gene's germline CDR1 is SGDLS and CDR2 YYNGEE. The CDR3 sequence is CASSPDGLNSPLHF. As DNA, the CDR3 is TGTGCCAGCAGCCCAGACGGGCTTAATTCACCCCTCCACTTT.

The chain employs TRBV15 and TRBJ1-1; D is unresolved. V lost 0 bases and J lost 1, with 9 bases in between. The V gene's germline CDR1 is LNHNV and CDR2 YYDKDF (reference sequence). The CDR3 is made up of 15 amino acids. The CDR3 spells CATSRDLSGNTEAFF. DNA of the CDR3: TGTGCCACCAGCAGAGATCTCTCCGGGAACACTGAAGCTTTCTTT.

About this clone: This specimen includes other DNA sequences encoding the same CDR3. The gene calls are TRBV27 and TRBJ2-7, with 7 positions matching TRBD2. The CDR3 sequence is 13 residues long. In germline, CDR1 is MNHEY, CDR2 SMNVEV (reference sequence). Trimming cost V 6 bases and J 3 bases; bases outside gene matches: 5. The CDR3 here is CASSLGGGYEQYF. In DNA, the CDR3 is TGTGCCAGCAGCCTAGGCGGGGGCTACGAGCAGTACTTC.

The chain recombines TRBV9 with TRBJ2-7; TRBD1 might be the D (5 bases). This CDR3 has 16 residues. V lost 0 bases to trimming and J lost 0 bases, with 13 bases between them. Germline CDR1 SGDLS, CDR2 YYNGEE. The CDR3 reads CASSVGTGESSYEQYF. In DNA, the CDR3 is TGTGCCAGCAGCGTAGGCACAGGAGAGAGCTCCTACGAGCAGTACTTC. The variable domain in full, with the rest retrieved from reference TRBV9 and TRBJ2-7, is DSGVTQTPKHLITATGQRVTLRCSPRSGDLSVYWYQQSLDQGLQFLIQYYNGEERAKGNILERFSAQQFPDLHSELNLSSLELGDSALYFCASSVGTGESSYEQYFGPGTRLTVT.

This clone was recorded only once. The rearrangement joins TRBV9 to TRBJ2-7; 11 bases line up with TRBD1. This CDR3 spans 15 amino acids. CDR1 is SGDLS, CDR2 YYNGEE, per germline. Unmatched junction bases numbered 5, after V lost 0 bases and J lost 6 bases. CDR3 residues: CASSVGGQGASEQYF. CDR3 coding DNA: TGTGCCAGCAGCGTAGGTGGACAGGGGGCCTCCGAGCAGTACTTC. Using reference TRBV9 and TRBJ2-7 for the parts outside the CDR3, the full variable domain is DSGVTQTPKHLITATGQRVTLRCSPRSGDLSVYWYQQSLDQGLQFLIQYYNGEERAKGNILERFSAQQFPDLHSELNLSSLELGDSALYFCASSVGGQGASEQYFGPGTRLTVT.

CDR3 amino acids: CASSQLEAGRDRGYTF. The CDR3 DNA follows: TGCGCCAGCAGTCAACTTGAGGCGGGCAGGGACCGAGGCTACACCTTC. The rearrangement uses TRBV23-1 and TRBJ1-2, with D perhaps matching TRBD1 (5 bases). TRBV23-1 is sorted into the ORF group, with uncertain function. V gave up 2 bases and J gave up 8 bases, with 21 bases separating them. The CDR3 has 16 amino acids.

The chain combines TRBV19 with TRBJ1-2; a weak D match, TRBD1 (5 bases). The CDR3 contains 13 residues. Per germline, CDR1 LNHDA and CDR2 SQIVND (reference sequence). Trimming pared 7 bases from V and 7 bases from J, leaving 16 bases between. Written as DNA, the CDR3 is TGTGCCAGTATGGGTCCCAGGGTGACTGGCTACACCTTC. It specifies CASMGPRVTGYTF. The variable domain in full, completed from reference TRBV19 and TRBJ1-2, reads DGGITQSPKYLFRKEGQNVTLSCEQNLNHDAMYWYRQDPGQGLRLIYYSQIVNDFQKGDIAEGYSVSREKKESFPLTVTSAQKNPTAFYLCASMGPRVTGYTFGSGTRLTVV.

The J gene is TRBJ1-1, the V gene TRBV19, with 8 bases lining up with TRBD1. With 11 bases clipped from V and 1 base from J, the junction kept 6 bases outside the gene matches. CDR1 is LNHDA, CDR2 SQIVND, per germline (reference sequence). CDR3 length: 13 amino acids. CDR3 sequence reads: CAVRTGRNTEAFF. The CDR3, as DNA: TGTGCCGTCCGGACAGGGAGGAACACTGAAGCTTTCTTT. The full variable domain, in which reference TRBV19 and TRBJ1-1 provide the parts outside the CDR3, is DGGITQSPKYLFRKEGQNVTLSCEQNLNHDAMYWYRQDPGQGLRLIYYSQIVNDFQKGDIAEGYSVSREKKESFPLTVTSAQKNPTAFYLCAVRTGRNTEAFFGQGTRLTVV.

V usage is TRBV7-9 and J usage is TRBJ2-7; TRBD1 matches 7 bases. Germline CDR1 reads SEHNR; CDR2 reads FQNEAQ (reference sequence). This CDR3 is built from 14 residues. V shed 3 bases, J shed 1 base, and the junction held 3 bases outside the gene matches. CDR3 protein: CASSFRDSSYEQYF. The DNA of the CDR3 is TGTGCCAGCAGCTTTCGGGACAGTTCCTACGAGCAGTACTTC.

The V gene is TRBV27, the J gene TRBJ1-5; 12 positions match TRBD1. Germline CDR1 is MNHEY and CDR2 is SMNVEV (reference sequence). The ends lost 10 bases at V and 7 bases at J; junction bases unmatched: 2. This CDR3 is built from 12 residues. This chain's CDR3 is CATGTGGQPQHF. For the CDR3, the DNA is TGTGCCACCGGGACAGGGGGCCAGCCCCAGCATTTT.

The J gene is TRBJ2-7, the V gene TRBV14; TRBD1 aligns across 7 bases. This CDR3 is built from 14 residues. V lost 5 bases, J lost 2 bases, and 6 bases stayed unmatched. The V gene's germline CDR1 is SGHDN and CDR2 FVKESK. As DNA, the CDR3 is TGTGCCAGCAGCGCGACAGGGCAGCCCTACGAGCAGTACTTC. Translation: CASSATGQPYEQYF.

This clone was recorded a few times. This chain links TRBV19 with TRBJ1-5; TRBD1 matches at 12 bases. Per the germline V gene, CDR1 is LNHDA and CDR2 is SQIVND (reference sequence). This CDR3 contains 18 residues. After removal of 4 bases from V and 6 bases from J, the junction contained 13 bases not matched to a gene. CDR3 loop: CASSTGTGGIFGTQPQHF. In DNA form, the CDR3 reads TGTGCCAGTAGTACAGGGACAGGGGGCATCTTTGGCACTCAGCCCCAGCATTTT.

The chain employs TRBV19 and TRBJ1-1, with D maybe TRBD1 (5 bases). The germline V and J ends were trimmed by 3 bases and 1 base, with 6 bases remaining between them. From germline, CDR1 is LNHDA and CDR2 SQIVND (reference sequence). CDR3 length: 13 residues. For the CDR3, the DNA is TGTGCCAGTAGTATGGGACGGAACACTGAAGCTTTCTTT. This gives the protein CASSMGRNTEAFF.